The 20 T cell receptor beta chains in this list originate from one sample, sequenced in a study of cytomegalovirus exposure and HLA in healthy donors (dated by TCRdb to the late 2010s). The receptor library was made with the immunoSEQ multiplex PCR assay. A mixture of 60 forward primers for TCR Vbeta segments and 13 reverse primers for TCR Jbeta segments was used in the multiplex PCR. TCRdb carries this immuneACCESS record with in-frame sequences only. Its versions omit some clonotypes, under half of them owing to an unresolved V gene in the studies checked, with the rest unexplained. In all, the sample holds 100,000 to 150,000 clones, and about four fifths of those were seen once. Around 3.9% of the sample lies in the top ten. Sequencing input: PBMCs. All receptors derive from a man between 35 and 55 years old in good health and CMV-seronegative.

This sequence joins TRBV5-8 and TRBJ1-2, with 10 positions matching TRBD1. The CDR3 covers 18 residues. After removal of 4 bases from V and 6 bases from J, the junction contained 18 bases not matched to a gene. Germline V gives CDR1 SGHTS, CDR2 YDEGEE. The DNA for the CDR3 is TGTGCCAGCAGCACCCCCAAAGACAGGGGGCGAATAGGAGATGGCTACACCTTC. Translated, it gives CASSTPKDRGRIGDGYTF.

The chain is built from TRBV12-2 and TRBJ2-2; the table's D call of TRBD1 was not tested on the DNA. TRBV12-2 is reported as a pseudogene. CDR3 size: 13 residues. Written as DNA, the CDR3 is TGTGCAAGTCGCTTACCCCCAGGCGGGGAGCTGTTTTTT. It encodes CASRLPPGGELFF.

The chain employs TRBV5-1 and TRBJ2-1; 10 nucleotides agree with TRBD2. This CDR3 contains 16 residues. J lost 10 bases, V lost 1 base, and 11 bases had no gene match. Germline lookup yields CDR1 SGHRS and CDR2 YFSETQ. This CDR3 reads CASSLIRAGGIGEQFF. In nucleotides, the CDR3 is TGCGCCAGCAGCTTGATACGAGCGGGGGGGATTGGAGAGCAGTTCTTC.

To note about this clone: The same CDR3 is also encoded by other DNA sequences in this sample. The chain joins TRBV7-9 to TRBJ1-5; TRBD1 matches 8 bases. The CDR3 spans 14 residues. J lost 2 bases, V lost 3 bases, and 0 bases had no gene match. Germline V lookup: CDR1 SEHNR, CDR2 FQNEAQ (reference sequence). The CDR3 loop is CASSLGQGNQPQHF. CDR3 DNA: TGTGCCAGCAGCTTGGGACAGGGCAATCAGCCCCAGCATTTT.

The V call is TRBV6-5, the J call TRBJ1-2; 9 nucleotides agree with TRBD1. The CDR3 consists of 15 residues. V gave up 5 bases and J gave up 4 bases; unmatched junction bases: 8. Per germline, CDR1 MNHEY and CDR2 SVGAGI. This CDR3 is CASSRRQGGAYGYTF. CDR3 coding DNA: TGTGCCAGCAGTCGACGACAGGGGGGTGCCTATGGCTACACCTTC.

The genes are TRBV6-5 and TRBJ2-7; 7 bases align to TRBD1. Germline V CDR1 and CDR2: MNHEY, SVGAGI. The CDR3 has 14 amino acids. V shed 4 bases, J shed 3 bases, and the junction held 6 bases outside the gene matches. In DNA, the CDR3 is TGTGCCAGCAGTTCCAGGGGGTTCTTCTACGAGCAGTACTTC. Its protein is CASSSRGFFYEQYF.

This clone was counted once. This rearrangement joins TRBV7-2 to TRBJ1-4, with 9 bases fitting TRBD1. CDR1 and CDR2 from the germline V gene are SGHTA and FQGNSA. V shed 6 bases, J shed 6 bases, and the junction held 5 bases outside the gene matches. The CDR3 is made up of 14 amino acids. CDR3 loop: CASSTGTGYEKLFF. CDR3 nucleotides: TGTGCCAGCAGTACCGGGACAGGGTATGAAAAACTGTTTTTT.

The sample holds a few counts of this clone. Other DNA sequences in the sample encode the same CDR3. The chain has TRBV19 and TRBJ2-5; a weak D match, TRBD1 (6 bases). CDR3 length equals 12 residues. The V and J ends lost 9 bases and 4 bases respectively, with 12 bases between them. Germline V gene sequence: CDR1 LNHDA, CDR2 SQIVND (reference sequence). CDR3 nucleotide sequence: TGTGCCAGCAGACAGGCGGGAGAGACCCAGTACTTC. Protein: CASRQAGETQYF. Complete variable domain (other parts from reference TRBV19 and TRBJ2-5): DGGITQSPKYLFRKEGQNVTLSCEQNLNHDAMYWYRQDPGQGLRLIYYSQIVNDFQKGDIAEGYSVSREKKESFPLTVTSAQKNPTAFYLCASRQAGETQYFGPGTRLLVL.

This chain uses TRBV11-2 with TRBJ2-7, with a weak D call TRBD1 (5 bases). The CDR3 extends over 13 amino acids. V dropped 2 bases and J dropped 5 bases, with 10 bases sitting between them. CDR1 and CDR2 (germline): SGHAT, FQNNGV. The CDR3 nucleotides read TGTGCCAGCAGCTTAACAGGTATCAACGAGCAGTACTTC. The encoded protein is CASSLTGINEQYF.

This clone was counted between two and nine times. V is TRBV5-6 and J is TRBJ2-5, with TRBD2 matching over 10 bases. The germline V gene encodes CDR1 SGHDT and CDR2 YYEEEE. With V trimmed by 1 base and J by 4 bases, 7 bases remained unmatched. The CDR3 covers 16 residues. The CDR3 coding sequence is TGTGCCAGCAGCTTGCCGCCAGCGGGGGGGCGAGAGACCCAGTACTTC. Protein: CASSLPPAGGRETQYF.

The chain carries TRBV19 and TRBJ2-4; 8 bases agree with TRBD1. There are 14 residues in the CDR3. V lost 4 bases, J lost 7 bases, and 6 bases stayed unmatched. CDR1 and CDR2 (germline): LNHDA, SQIVND (reference sequence). This CDR3 is CASSKQGDVNIQYF. CDR3 coding DNA: TGTGCCAGTAGTAAACAGGGGGATGTCAACATTCAGTACTTC.

This chain connects TRBV7-9 to TRBJ2-3, with 7 bases lining up with TRBD1. The germline V gene has CDR1 SEHNR and CDR2 FQNEAQ (reference sequence). This CDR3 is 15 amino acids long. Unmatched junction bases numbered 5, after V lost 3 bases and J lost 2 bases. The CDR3 region has the DNA TGTGCCAGCAGCTTCGACAGGGACCCCACAGATACGCAGTATTTT. It encodes CASSFDRDPTDTQYF.

CDR3 DNA: TGTGCCAGCAGCTTGGGAAGGCAGGGCGGCTACGAGCAGTACTTC. This encodes CASSLGRQGGYEQYF. The chain is built from TRBV5-4 and TRBJ2-7, with D maybe TRBD1 (5 bases). Looked up from germline, CDR1 is SGHNT and CDR2 is YYREEE (reference sequence). V gave up 0 bases and J gave up 3 bases, with 13 bases separating them. This CDR3 is 15 amino acids long.

The chain recombines TRBV6-4 with TRBJ2-3; 7 nucleotides agree with TRBD2. Per the germline V gene, CDR1 is MRHNA and CDR2 is SNTAGT. The CDR3 loop spans 13 amino acids. The J segment lost 2 bases and the V segment lost 8 bases, leaving 4 bases of the junction unmatched. CDR3 nucleotides: TGTGCCAGCGCTAGCGGAGTCACAGATACGCAGTATTTT. Encoded protein: CASASGVTDTQYF.

This clone was counted between two and nine times. This chain uses TRBV7-9 with TRBJ2-3; no firm D call. CDR3 length: 15 amino acids. Germline V gene sequence: CDR1 SEHNR, CDR2 FQNEAQ (reference sequence). The V end lost 2 bases, the J end lost 3 bases, and 12 bases lay between the germline ends. The CDR3 sequence: CASSLNIFITDTQYF. The CDR3, as DNA: TGTGCCAGCAGCTTAAACATTTTTATTACAGATACGCAGTATTTT. The whole variable domain, filled in from reference TRBV7-9 and TRBJ2-3, reads DTGVSQNPRHKITKRGQNVTFRCDPISEHNRLYWYRQTLGQGPEFLTYFQNEAQLEKSRLLSDRFSAERPKGSFSTLEIQRTEQGDSAMYLCASSLNIFITDTQYFGPGTRLTVL.

Only a few counts were recorded for this clone. This chain joins TRBV6-1 and TRBJ1-1; tentatively, D is TRBD1 (6 bases). V was cut by 6 bases and J by 1 base, with 15 bases left in between. CDR3 size: 15 residues. CDR1 is MNHNS and CDR2 is SASEGT in the germline V gene. In DNA form, the CDR3 reads TGTGCCAGCAGCGGACCAAGGGGGAAGAACACTGAAGCTTTCTTT. This translates into CASSGPRGKNTEAFF.

This sequence joins TRBV27 and TRBJ2-5; the match to TRBD1 covers 8 bases. Germline lookup yields CDR1 MNHEY and CDR2 SMNVEV (reference sequence). With 2 bases clipped from V and 5 bases from J, the junction kept 7 bases outside the gene matches. This CDR3 has 15 amino acids. Here the CDR3 DNA reads TGTGCCAGCAGTTTAAGGACAGGGTCGGTGGAGACCCAGTACTTC. Translated, it gives CASSLRTGSVETQYF.

This clone was observed a single time. The chain uses TRBV7-3 and TRBJ2-5; D gene ambiguous. CDR1 is SGHTA, CDR2 FQGTGA, per germline. Trimming left V 4 bases short and J 8 bases short, with 14 bases between. The CDR3 is 13 residues long. The CDR3 nucleotides read TGTGCCAGCAGCTCCCCACCTATTGAAACCCAGTACTTC. This translates into CASSSPPIETQYF.

V gene TRBV29-1 combines with J gene TRBJ2-3, with D hard to call. Trimming stripped 4 bases from V and 3 bases from J, with 11 bases between. This CDR3 has 13 residues. Germline V gives CDR1 SQVTM, CDR2 ANQGSEA. The CDR3 DNA is TGCAGCGTTGGTCCCATAGCAACAGATACGCAGTATTTT. Residues: CSVGPIATDTQYF.

This rearrangement joins TRBV6-5 to TRBJ2-7; TRBD1 matches at 9 bases. This CDR3 region has 14 residues. CDR1 MNHEY and CDR2 SVGAGI come from the germline V gene. Unmatched junction bases numbered 5, after V lost 5 bases and J lost 3 bases. The CDR3 loop is CASSASTGGYEQYF. The DNA of the CDR3 is TGTGCCAGCAGTGCCTCGACAGGGGGCTACGAGCAGTACTTC.